This TCR beta chain was retrieved from a study of T cells in narcolepsy. Study results and limitations: Reportedly, autoreactive clonotypes were serially detected in patients' blood but not controls'. Same-patient CSF and blood CD4+ T cell clonotypes included HCRT-specific and TRIB2-specific autoreactive ones.

Data came from immunoSEQ multiplex PCR; TCRdb stores just in-frame clones and leaves some out. In the table there are tens of thousands of clones, around 81% of which are singletons. Germline values: CDR1 SGHRS, CDR2 YFSETQ. The CDR3 sequence is 11 residues long. With regard to this clone: What it recognizes is unknown. Germline and junction disagree at one end, which may indicate a read error.

The chain uses TRBV5-1 and TRBJ2-1, with 7 nucleotides matching TRBD2. The sample was memory (CD45RA-) CD4+ T cells from blood. The TCR comes from a human donor in good health. The CDR3 region has the DNA TGCGCCAGCAGCTCGCCGGGACTACCTCTCTTC. This encodes CASSSPGLPLF.